One and the same sample provided the 22 T cell receptor beta chains below, sequenced in a study of blood T cell repertoires in COVID-19. Produced via immunoSEQ multiplex PCR; TCRdb's table is partial and in-frame only. The sample yields about 200,000 clones, 82% seen once. Material: peripheral blood. These TCRs come from an older woman with COVID-19, enrolled during active disease.

V and J are TRBV24-1 and TRBJ1-5; 7 positions agree with TRBD1. CDR3 length equals 19 residues. In germline, CDR1 is KGHDR, CDR2 SFDVKD. Trimming took 3 bases from V and 0 from J; bases not matched to a gene: 13. The CDR3 protein is CATSDGSTGRAYSNQPQHF. CDR3 in DNA: TGTGCCACCAGTGATGGGTCGACAGGGCGTGCATATAGCAATCAGCCCCAGCATTTT.

The chain employs TRBV28 and TRBJ1-5, with a tentative D call TRBD1 (6 bases). The CDR3 contains 14 residues. Trimming removed 2 bases from V and 6 bases from J, with 11 bases in between. The germline V gene encodes CDR1 MDHEN and CDR2 SYDVKM. The CDR3 region has the DNA TGTGCCAGCAGTTTAAATGGGGGGGCTCAGCCCCAGCATTTT. Translating gives CASSLNGGAQPQHF.

V usage is TRBV29-1 and J usage is TRBJ1-1; a weak D match, TRBD1 (5 bases). The CDR3 has 13 amino acids. V lost 7 bases to trimming and J lost 4 bases, with 16 bases between them. The V gene's germline CDR1 is SQVTM and CDR2 ANQGSEA. This chain's CDR3 is CSGLRVDGTEAFF. DNA for the CDR3: TGCAGCGGTCTCAGGGTCGACGGCACTGAAGCTTTCTTT.

The gene calls are TRBV28 and TRBJ2-3, with 7 bases aligning to TRBD1. The CDR3 loop spans 15 amino acids. Germline V CDR1 and CDR2: MDHEN, SYDVKM. The V and J ends lost 0 bases and 2 bases, in that order; junction bases with no gene match: 2. Here the CDR3 reads CASSLWGQPTDTQYF. For the CDR3, the DNA is TGTGCCAGCAGTTTATGGGGACAGCCCACAGATACGCAGTATTTT. Supplemented by reference TRBV28 and TRBJ2-3, the full variable domain reads DVKVTQSSRYLVKRTGEKVFLECVQDMDHENMFWYRQDPGLGLRLIYFSYDVKMKEKGDIPEGYSVSREKKERFSLILESASTNQTSMYLCASSLWGQPTDTQYFGPGTRLTVL.

This chain connects TRBV2 to TRBJ1-3; weak D call: TRBD1 (5 bases). V was shortened by 1 base and J by 4 bases, with 14 bases between the two germline ends. The CDR3 runs 16 residues. Germline CDR1 is SNHLY and CDR2 is FYNNEI. The CDR3 spells CASSEGGRAGGNTIYF. In DNA form, the CDR3 reads TGTGCCAGCAGTGAAGGGGGCAGAGCGGGAGGAAACACCATATATTTT.

In DNA, the CDR3 is TGTGCCAGCAGTTACCCGGACAGGGCGTCCTACGAGCAGTACTTC. Translation gives CASSYPDRASYEQYF. J is TRBJ2-7 and V is TRBV6-2 or TRBV6-3, with 8 nucleotides matching TRBD1. The CDR3 length is 15 residues. Germline-derived CDR1 and CDR2 are MNHEY and SVGEGT. V trimming: 2 bases; J trimming: 1 base; junction bases outside the gene matches: 4.

This clone appeared a few times. V is TRBV7-9 and J is TRBJ2-7; maybe TRBD1 (5 bases). V was cut by 0 bases and J by 5 bases, with 11 bases left in between. CDR3 size: 14 residues. Looked up from germline, CDR1 is SEHNR and CDR2 is FQNEAQ (reference sequence). The CDR3 spells CASSLAGQAHEQYF. Here the CDR3 DNA reads TGTGCCAGCAGCTTAGCGGGGCAAGCCCACGAGCAGTACTTC.

This clone was seen more than once but under ten times. This chain connects TRBV19 to TRBJ1-2; 12 nucleotides match TRBD1. The germline V gene has CDR1 LNHDA and CDR2 SQIVND (reference sequence). J was trimmed by 7 bases and V by 3 bases; bases with no gene match: 3. The CDR3 sequence is 14 residues long. This CDR3 is CASSMGQGAVGYTF. The DNA of the CDR3 is TGTGCCAGTAGTATGGGACAGGGGGCAGTTGGCTACACCTTC.

V usage is TRBV10-1 and J usage is TRBJ1-4; TRBD1 agrees at 7 bases. The CDR3 totals 14 residues. In germline, CDR1 is WNHNN, CDR2 SYGVQD (reference sequence). The V and J ends lost 4 bases and 7 bases, in that order; junction bases with no gene match: 6. The CDR3 DNA is TGCGCCAGCAGTGCGAACAGGGGAACTGAAAAACTGTTTTTT. It yields the protein CASSANRGTEKLFF.

V is TRBV9 and J is TRBJ2-5; D is possibly TRBD2 (5 bases). V lost 0 bases, J lost 0 bases, and 6 bases lay in between. Germline values: CDR1 SGDLS, CDR2 YYNGEE. The CDR3 spans 14 residues. The CDR3 DNA follows: TGTGCCAGCAGCGTAGCGGGATACCAAGAGACCCAGTACTTC. Translated, it gives CASSVAGYQETQYF.

Many counts were recorded for this clone. The genes are TRBV11-2 and TRBJ2-7; D possibly corresponds to TRBD1 (5 bases). The V end lost 5 bases, the J end lost 6 bases, and 14 bases lay between the germline ends. This CDR3 is built from 13 residues. CDR1 and CDR2 from the germline V gene are SGHAT and FQNNGV. The CDR3 DNA sequence: TGTGCCAGCAGCCTACCAGGGCCGTCCGAGCAGTACGTC. Its translation is CASSLPGPSEQYV.

This chain connects TRBV11-2 to TRBJ2-7, with D perhaps matching TRBD1 (6 bases). The CDR3 is made up of 13 amino acids. Germline CDR1 SGHAT, CDR2 FQNNGV. Trimming removed 5 bases at V and 3 bases at J, with 11 bases between. DNA of the CDR3: TGTGCCAGCAGCCGGACAGAACGCTACGAGCAGTACGTC. Encoded protein: CASSRTERYEQYV.

This clone was detected once. The rearrangement joins TRBV19 to TRBJ2-3; a possible D gene is TRBD2 (7 bases). Germline loops: CDR1 LNHDA, CDR2 SQIVND (reference sequence). Trimming pared 3 bases from V and 4 bases from J, leaving 14 bases between. The CDR3 sequence is 15 residues long. CDR3 sequence (DNA): TGTGCCAGTAGTATCGGGGGCGGGAGAGCAGATACGCAGTATTTT. This sequence encodes CASSIGGGRADTQYF.

The chain joins TRBV19 to TRBJ1-2; weak D call: TRBD1 (6 bases). V was pared by 6 bases and J by 8 bases, with 13 bases between. The germline V gene encodes CDR1 LNHDA and CDR2 SQIVND (reference sequence). The CDR3 runs 12 residues. Here the CDR3 DNA reads TGTGCCAGTAGCATCGACAGGCAGGGCTACACCTTC. It translates to CASSIDRQGYTF.

This clone was picked up one time. The V gene is TRBV18, the J gene TRBJ2-5; D ambiguous. The CDR3 extends over 12 amino acids. Per the germline V gene, CDR1 is KGHSH and CDR2 is LQKENI. V lost 5 bases and J lost 5, with 9 bases in between. Written as DNA, the CDR3 is TGTGCCAGCTCATTCGGTGTTGAGACCCAGTACTTC. Its protein is CASSFGVETQYF.

The rearrangement links TRBV6-5 to TRBJ2-2; D remains unclear. There are 15 residues in the CDR3. From germline, CDR1 is MNHEY and CDR2 SVGAGI. Trimming took 6 bases from V and 1 from J, leaving 12 bases between them. CDR3 DNA: TGTGCCAGCAGCATCCAGGATTTGAACACCGGGGAGCTGTTTTTT. Its translation: CASSIQDLNTGELFF.

This chain links TRBV6-5 with TRBJ1-1; D is perhaps TRBD1 (6 bases). The CDR3 spans 14 residues. The V end was cut by 6 bases, the J end by 6 bases, with 17 bases between. Germline-derived CDR1 and CDR2 are MNHEY and SVGAGI. The CDR3 loop is CASRKGHRGAEAFF. Here the CDR3 DNA reads TGTGCCAGCAGAAAGGGACACCGAGGGGCTGAAGCTTTCTTT.

The chain employs TRBV4-2 and TRBJ2-1; D is unclear. Deletions cut 0 bases from V and 10 bases from J, with 10 bases between. Looked up from germline, CDR1 is LGHNA and CDR2 is YNFKEQ. This CDR3 is 13 amino acids long. The CDR3 sequence is CASSQDLNREQFF. Here the CDR3 DNA reads TGTGCCAGCAGCCAAGATTTAAACAGAGAGCAGTTCTTC.

The chain couples TRBV27 to TRBJ1-6; D is undetermined. V was trimmed by 6 bases and J by 7 bases, leaving 10 bases between them. Germline CDR1 is MNHEY and CDR2 is SMNVEV (reference sequence). The CDR3 has 13 amino acids. As DNA, the CDR3 is TGTGCCAGCAGGTCAATGAGGAATTCACCCCTCCACTTT. Amino acids: CASRSMRNSPLHF.

The CDR3 DNA reads as TGTGCCAGCAGCGAACAAAGGACAGGGGTCGAGCAGTACTTC. It translates to CASSEQRTGVEQYF. V usage is TRBV7-2 and J usage is TRBJ2-7; 9 nucleotides line up with TRBD1. In germline, CDR1 is SGHTA, CDR2 FQGNSA. V was clipped by 5 bases and J by 6 bases; unmatched bases: 8. The CDR3 length is 14 residues.

The chain has TRBV7-9 and TRBJ2-1; tentatively, D is TRBD2 (6 bases). The germline V and J ends were trimmed by 5 bases and 7 bases, with 15 bases remaining between them. This CDR3 is 14 amino acids long. Germline V gives CDR1 SEHNR, CDR2 FQNEAQ (reference sequence). CDR3: CASSRLGGRNEQFF. Written as DNA, the CDR3 is TGTGCCAGCAGCAGACTAGGAGGAAGGAATGAGCAGTTCTTC.

V and J are TRBV15 and TRBJ2-3, with 11 positions matching TRBD1. This CDR3 is built from 15 residues. The V gene's germline CDR1 is LNHNV and CDR2 YYDKDF (reference sequence). J was trimmed by 5 bases and V by 5 bases; bases with no gene match: 6. The CDR3 is CATSLGGQGGDTQYF. Here the CDR3 DNA reads TGTGCCACCAGCCTTGGGGGACAGGGGGGAGATACGCAGTATTTT.